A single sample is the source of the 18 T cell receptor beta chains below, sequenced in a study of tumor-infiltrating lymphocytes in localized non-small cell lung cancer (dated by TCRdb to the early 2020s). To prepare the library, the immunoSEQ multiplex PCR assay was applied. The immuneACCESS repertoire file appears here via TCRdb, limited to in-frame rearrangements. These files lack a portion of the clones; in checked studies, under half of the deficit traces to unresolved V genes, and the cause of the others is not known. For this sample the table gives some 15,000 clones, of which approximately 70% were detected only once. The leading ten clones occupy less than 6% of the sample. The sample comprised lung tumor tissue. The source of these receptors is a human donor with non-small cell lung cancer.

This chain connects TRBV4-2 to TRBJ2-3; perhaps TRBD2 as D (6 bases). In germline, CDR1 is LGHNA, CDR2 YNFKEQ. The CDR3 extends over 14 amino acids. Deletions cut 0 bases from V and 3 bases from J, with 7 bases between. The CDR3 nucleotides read TGTGCCAGCAGCCAAGATGGGGGGACAGATACGCAGTATTTT. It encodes CASSQDGGTDTQYF.

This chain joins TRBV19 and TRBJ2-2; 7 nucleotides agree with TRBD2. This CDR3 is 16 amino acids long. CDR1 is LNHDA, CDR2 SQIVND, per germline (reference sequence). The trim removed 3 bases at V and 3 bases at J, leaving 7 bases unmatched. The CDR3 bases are TGTGCCAGTAGTATCGGGGGGAAATGGTACACCGGGGAGCTGTTTTTT. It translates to CASSIGGKWYTGELFF. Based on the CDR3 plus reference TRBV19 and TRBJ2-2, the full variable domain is DGGITQSPKYLFRKEGQNVTLSCEQNLNHDAMYWYRQDPGQGLRLIYYSQIVNDFQKGDIAEGYSVSREKKESFPLTVTSAQKNPTAFYLCASSIGGKWYTGELFFGEGSRLTVL.

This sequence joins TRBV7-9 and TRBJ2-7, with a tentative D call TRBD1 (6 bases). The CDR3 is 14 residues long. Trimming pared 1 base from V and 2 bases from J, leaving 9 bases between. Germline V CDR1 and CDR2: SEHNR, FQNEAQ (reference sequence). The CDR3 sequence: CASSLGQATYEQYF. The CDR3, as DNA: TGTGCCAGCAGCTTAGGACAGGCAACCTACGAGCAGTACTTC.

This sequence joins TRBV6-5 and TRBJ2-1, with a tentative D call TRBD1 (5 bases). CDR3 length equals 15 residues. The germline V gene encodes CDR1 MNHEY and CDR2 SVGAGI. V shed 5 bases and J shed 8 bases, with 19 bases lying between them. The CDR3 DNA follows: TGTGCCAGCAGTGCCCAAGGGCAGGGTTGGGATGAGCAGTTCTTC. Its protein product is CASSAQGQGWDEQFF.

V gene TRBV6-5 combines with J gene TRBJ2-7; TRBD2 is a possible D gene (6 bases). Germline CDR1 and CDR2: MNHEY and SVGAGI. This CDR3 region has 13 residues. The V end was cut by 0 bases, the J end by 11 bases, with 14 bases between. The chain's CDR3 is CASSYSGGPPKYF. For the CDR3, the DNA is TGTGCCAGCAGTTACTCGGGGGGACCACCTAAGTACTTC.

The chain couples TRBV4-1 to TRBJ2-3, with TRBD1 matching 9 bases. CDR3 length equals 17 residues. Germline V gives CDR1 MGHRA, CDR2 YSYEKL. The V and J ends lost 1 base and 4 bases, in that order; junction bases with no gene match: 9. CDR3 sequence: CASSQVVGQGYADTQYF. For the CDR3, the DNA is TGCGCCAGCAGCCAAGTAGTGGGACAGGGTTACGCAGATACGCAGTATTTT.

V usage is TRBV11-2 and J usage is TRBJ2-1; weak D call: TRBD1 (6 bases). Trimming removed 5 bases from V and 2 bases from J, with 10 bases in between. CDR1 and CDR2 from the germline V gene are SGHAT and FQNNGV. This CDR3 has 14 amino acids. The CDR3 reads CASSVQGAYNEQFF. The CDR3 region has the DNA TGTGCCAGCAGCGTACAGGGTGCCTACAATGAGCAGTTCTTC.

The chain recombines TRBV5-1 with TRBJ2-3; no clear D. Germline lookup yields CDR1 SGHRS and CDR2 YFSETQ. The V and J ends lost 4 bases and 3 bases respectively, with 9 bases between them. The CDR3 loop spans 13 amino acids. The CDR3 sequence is CASSPRRTDTQYF. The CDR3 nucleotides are TGCGCCAGCAGCCCCCGGCGGACAGATACGCAGTATTTT.

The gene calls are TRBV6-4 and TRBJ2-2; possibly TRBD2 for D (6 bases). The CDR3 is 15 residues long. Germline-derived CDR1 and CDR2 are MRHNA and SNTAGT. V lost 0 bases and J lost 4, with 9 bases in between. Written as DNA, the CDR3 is TGTGCCAGCAGTGACTCGTTGGAGGGCACCGGGGAGCTGTTTTTT. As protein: CASSDSLEGTGELFF.

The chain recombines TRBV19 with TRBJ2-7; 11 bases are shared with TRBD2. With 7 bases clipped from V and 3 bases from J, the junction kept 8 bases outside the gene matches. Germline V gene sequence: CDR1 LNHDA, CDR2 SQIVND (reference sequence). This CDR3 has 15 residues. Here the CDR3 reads CASNDLAGGFYEQYF. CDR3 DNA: TGTGCCAGTAACGATCTAGCGGGAGGCTTCTACGAGCAGTACTTC.

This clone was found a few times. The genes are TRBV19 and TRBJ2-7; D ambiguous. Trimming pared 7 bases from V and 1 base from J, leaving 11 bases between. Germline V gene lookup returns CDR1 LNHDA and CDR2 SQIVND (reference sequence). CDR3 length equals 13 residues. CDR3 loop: CASNDGRSYEQYF. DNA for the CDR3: TGTGCCAGTAATGACGGACGGTCCTACGAGCAGTACTTC.

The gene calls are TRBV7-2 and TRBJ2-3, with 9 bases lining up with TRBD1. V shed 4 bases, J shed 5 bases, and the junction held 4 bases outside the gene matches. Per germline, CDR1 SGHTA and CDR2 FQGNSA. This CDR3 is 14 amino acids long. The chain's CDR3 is CASSYTGGGDTQYF. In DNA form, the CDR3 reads TGTGCCAGCAGCTATACAGGGGGCGGAGATACGCAGTATTTT.

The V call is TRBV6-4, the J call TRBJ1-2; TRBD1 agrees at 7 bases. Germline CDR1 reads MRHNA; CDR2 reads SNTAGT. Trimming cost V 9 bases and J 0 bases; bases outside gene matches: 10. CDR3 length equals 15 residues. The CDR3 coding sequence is TGTGCCAGACCACCCACAGGGGAACCTAACTATGGCTACACCTTC. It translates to CARPPTGEPNYGYTF.

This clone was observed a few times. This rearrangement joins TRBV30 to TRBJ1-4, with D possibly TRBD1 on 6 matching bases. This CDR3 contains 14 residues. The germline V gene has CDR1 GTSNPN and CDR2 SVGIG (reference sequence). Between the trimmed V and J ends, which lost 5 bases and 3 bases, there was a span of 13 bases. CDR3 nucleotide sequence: TGTGCCTGGTCCTACAGGGTGTCTAATGAAAAACTGTTTTTT. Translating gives CAWSYRVSNEKLFF.

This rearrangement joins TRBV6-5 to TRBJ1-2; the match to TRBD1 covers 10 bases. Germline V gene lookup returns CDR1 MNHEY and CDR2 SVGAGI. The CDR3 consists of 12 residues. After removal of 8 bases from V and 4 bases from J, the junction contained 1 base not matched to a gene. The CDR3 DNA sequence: TGTGCCAGCCGGACAGGGGGCTATGGCTACACCTTC. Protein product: CASRTGGYGYTF.

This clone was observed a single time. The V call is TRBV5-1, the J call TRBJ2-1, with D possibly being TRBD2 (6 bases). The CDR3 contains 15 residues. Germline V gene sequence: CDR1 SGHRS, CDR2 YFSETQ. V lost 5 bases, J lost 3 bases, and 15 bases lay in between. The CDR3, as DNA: TGCGCCAGCAGACAGACTAGGTTAGGCTACAATGAGCAGTTCTTC. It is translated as CASRQTRLGYNEQFF.

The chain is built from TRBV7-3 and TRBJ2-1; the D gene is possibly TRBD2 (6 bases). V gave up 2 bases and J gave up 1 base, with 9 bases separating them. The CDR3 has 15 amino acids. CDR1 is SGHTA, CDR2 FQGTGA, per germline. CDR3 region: CASSLQSGSYNEQFF. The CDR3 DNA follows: TGTGCCAGCAGCTTACAAAGCGGGTCCTACAATGAGCAGTTCTTC. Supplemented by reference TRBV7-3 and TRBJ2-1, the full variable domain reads GAGVSQTPSNKVTEKGKYVELRCDPISGHTALYWYRQSLGQGPEFLIYFQGTGAADDSGLPNDRFFAVRPEGSVSTLKIQRTERGDSAVYLCASSLQSGSYNEQFFGPGTRLTVL.

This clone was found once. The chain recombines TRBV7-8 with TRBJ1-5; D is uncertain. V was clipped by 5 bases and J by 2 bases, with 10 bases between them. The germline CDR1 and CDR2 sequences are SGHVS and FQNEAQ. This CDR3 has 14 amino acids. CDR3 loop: CASSQDWGNQPQHF. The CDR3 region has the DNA TGTGCCAGCAGCCAAGATTGGGGCAATCAGCCCCAGCATTTT. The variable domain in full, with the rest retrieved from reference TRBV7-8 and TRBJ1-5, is GAGVSQSPRYKVAKRGQDVALRCDPISGHVSLFWYQQALGQGPEFLTYFQNEAQLDKSGLPSDRFFAERPEGSVSTLKIQRTQQEDSAVYLCASSQDWGNQPQHFGDGTRLSIL.